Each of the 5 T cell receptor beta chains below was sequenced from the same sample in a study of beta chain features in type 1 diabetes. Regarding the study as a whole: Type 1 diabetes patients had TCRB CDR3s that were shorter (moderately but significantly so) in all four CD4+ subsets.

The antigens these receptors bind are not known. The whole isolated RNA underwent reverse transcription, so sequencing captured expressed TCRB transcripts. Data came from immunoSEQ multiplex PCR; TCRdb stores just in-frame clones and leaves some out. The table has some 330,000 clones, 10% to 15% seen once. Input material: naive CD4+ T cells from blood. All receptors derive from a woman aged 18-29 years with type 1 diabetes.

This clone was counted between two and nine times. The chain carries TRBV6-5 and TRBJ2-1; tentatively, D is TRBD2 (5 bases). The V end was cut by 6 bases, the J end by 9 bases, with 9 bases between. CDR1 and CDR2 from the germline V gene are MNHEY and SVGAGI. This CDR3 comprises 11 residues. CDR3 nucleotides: TGTGCCAGCAGCTCCGAGGGTGAGCAGTTCTTC. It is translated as CASSSEGEQFF.

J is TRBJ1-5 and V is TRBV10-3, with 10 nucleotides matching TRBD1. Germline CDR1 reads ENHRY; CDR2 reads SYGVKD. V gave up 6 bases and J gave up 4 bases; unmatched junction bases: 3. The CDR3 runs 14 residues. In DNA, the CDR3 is TGTGCCATCAGCCCGGGACAGGGGAATCAGCCCCAGCATTTT. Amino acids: CAISPGQGNQPQHF.

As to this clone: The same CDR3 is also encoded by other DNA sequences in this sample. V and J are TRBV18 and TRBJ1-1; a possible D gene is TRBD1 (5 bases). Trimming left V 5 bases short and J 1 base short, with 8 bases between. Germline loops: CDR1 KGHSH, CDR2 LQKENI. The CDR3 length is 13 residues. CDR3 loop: CASSGGENTEAFF. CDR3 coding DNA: TGTGCCAGCTCAGGGGGGGAGAACACTGAAGCTTTCTTT.

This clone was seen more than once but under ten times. The CDR3 loop reads CASSLLRTGGGGYTF. CDR3 coding DNA: TGTGCCAGCAGTTTATTGAGGACAGGGGGCGGAGGCTACACCTTC. This rearrangement joins TRBV28 to TRBJ1-2; 11 bases are a match to TRBD1. V dropped 1 base and J dropped 8; count of bases not matched to a gene: 6. The CDR3 is made up of 15 amino acids. Looked up from germline, CDR1 is MDHEN and CDR2 is SYDVKM.

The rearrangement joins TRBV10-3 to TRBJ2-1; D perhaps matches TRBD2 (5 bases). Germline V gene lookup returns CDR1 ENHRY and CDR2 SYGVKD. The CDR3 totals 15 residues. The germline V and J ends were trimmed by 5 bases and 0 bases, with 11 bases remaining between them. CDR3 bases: TGTGCCATCAGTCAAGACGGGAACTCCTACAATGAGCAGTTCTTC. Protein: CAISQDGNSYNEQFF.